This T cell receptor (beta chain) was captured by sequencing in a study of early T cells in non-severe SARS-CoV-2 infection. Looking at the study overall: Unsorted whole-blood RNA was sequenced in bulk, leaving chains unpaired. Study-level points and caveats: In VDJdb matching, anti-spike CD8 responses were favored while private and CD4 specificities went missing.

The library protocol tagged individual cDNA molecules with unique molecular identifiers. TCRdb re-called the 5' RACE reads with MiXCR, one entry per CDR3 protein. In the table there are about 83,000 distinct CDR3 sequences, about 10% of which are singletons. With respect to this clonotype: The antigen remains unidentified.

The sample was whole blood, taken at baseline. The clonotype was recovered from an adult who was a healthcare worker with PCR-confirmed SARS-CoV-2 infection or an uninfected control (not recorded which).

CDR3 in amino acids: CAIRGQNQPQHF. For the CDR3, the DNA is TGTGCCATCAGAGGGCAAAATCAGCCCCAGCATTTT. The chain employs TRBV10-3 and TRBJ1-5; no clear D gene. The CDR3 has 12 residues. Germline V gene lookup returns CDR1 ENHRY and CDR2 SYGVKD. Trimming removed 6 bases from V and 4 bases from J, with 7 bases in between.